Listed below are T cell receptor beta chains from one sample, sequenced in a study of T-cell reconstitution after alpha-beta-depleted transplantation in children. One entry per CDR3 protein, called by TCRdb with MiXCR from the PCR reads. The sample yields 150,000 to 250,000 distinct CDR3 sequences, roughly 15% seen once. Sequencing used PBMCs from the stem cell graft donor, obtained from the stem cell graft. The receptors were sampled from a human donor who donated a stem cell graft to a child with acute lymphoblastic leukemia. Both conserved end residues are part of each CDR3. D genes are given only for firm matches. Clone size is stated in some rows and not others, as once, few, many or a class when expanded.

>many|TRBV20-1|14|TRBJ2-5|-
TGCAGTGCTATCGGACAGTCGGCTCAAGAGACCCAGTACTTC
CSAIGQSAQETQYF
>many|TRBV28|15|TRBJ2-7|-
TGTGCCAGCAGTCCGGACCGGGACATGCCCTACGAGCAGTACTTC
CASSPDRDMPYEQYF
>many|TRBV29-1|14|TRBJ2-1|-
TGCAGCGCCCAAAACAGGGGAGGCTACAATGAGCAGTTCTTC
CSAQNRGGYNEQFF
>few|TRBV10-1|13|TRBJ2-1|-
TGCGCCAGCAGTCCCCCCCAGGACCATGAGCAGTTCTTC
CASSPPQDHEQFF
>many|TRBV5-1|14|TRBJ2-7|-
TGCGCCAGCAGCTTGGTGTCCTTACGCTACGAGCAGTACTTC
CASSLVSLRYEQYF
>many|TRBV6-5|16|TRBJ2-6|TRBD1
TGTGCCAGCAGTCTGACAGGGAGCTCTGGGGCCAACGTCCTGACTTTC
CASSLTGSSGANVLTF
>few|TRBV5-1|16|TRBJ2-6|-
TGCGCCAGCAGCGCCGTGGCGGGCTCTGGGGCCAACGTCCTGACTTTC
CASSAVAGSGANVLTF
>many|TRBV27|18|TRBJ2-7|TRBD1
TGTGCCAGCACCACGCTTCTGAGGGGGCAAACTACCTTCTACGAGCAGTACTTC
CASTTLLRGQTTFYEQYF
>-|TRBV6-5|15|TRBJ1-5|-
TGTGCCAGCAGTTACTCGAGTAGGATCAATCAGCCCCAGCATTTT
CASSYSSRINQPQHF
>few|TRBV5-1|15|TRBJ2-7|TRBD1
TGCGCCAGCAGCGTGAGACAGGGGCGCTCCTACGAGCAGTACTTC
CASSVRQGRSYEQYF
>many|TRBV4-1|16|TRBJ1-1|-
TGCGCCAGCAGCCCTATATACCCGAGGGAAAGGGCTGAAGCTTTCTTT
CASSPIYPRERAEAFF
>many|TRBV11-1|15|TRBJ2-7|-
TGTGCCAGCAGCTCCGACCCGCAGAGCTCCTACGAGCAGTACTTC
CASSSDPQSSYEQYF
>many|TRBV7-2|17|TRBJ1-1|-
TGTGCCAGCAGCTTAATGGCCTTAGGGAACCAGAACACTGAAGCTTTCTTT
CASSLMALGNQNTEAFF
>many|TRBV5-1|15|TRBJ2-1|TRBD2
TGTGCCAGCAGCTCCGGGACTAGCTCCTACAATGAGCAGTTCTTC
CASSSGTSSYNEQFF